One sample yielded the 10 T cell receptor beta chains listed below, sequenced in a study of OX40 agonist ivuxolimab in advanced cancers. Profiled with immunoSEQ multiplex PCR; TCRdb holds only in-frame clones, not every one. The data show 60,000 to 75,000 clones, almost 95% seen once. The sample in question was CD4+ or CD8+ T cells sorted from blood, obtained in a trial of the OX40 agonist ivuxolimab. The receptors stem from an adult with an advanced solid tumor such as melanoma, head and neck, liver or kidney cancer.

The gene calls are TRBV7-8 and TRBJ2-7; D uncertain. CDR3 length: 15 amino acids. Trimming removed 2 bases from V and 2 bases from J, with 13 bases in between. Germline CDR1 SGHVS, CDR2 FQNEAQ. The CDR3 coding sequence is TGTGCCAGCAGCTTATTGCGGCAGGAGACCTACGAGCAGTACTTC. This sequence encodes CASSLLRQETYEQYF.

The gene calls are TRBV30 and TRBJ1-1; D is undetermined. Germline CDR1 is GTSNPN and CDR2 is SVGIG (reference sequence). V was clipped by 3 bases and J by 1 base, with 18 bases between them. The CDR3 has 16 amino acids. CDR3 sequence (DNA): TGTGCCTGGAGCTTCGGAGGGATTTCCCCGAACACTGAAGCTTTCTTT. It codes for CAWSFGGISPNTEAFF.

The V gene is TRBV5-1, the J gene TRBJ2-7; 10 bases fit TRBD2. The CDR3 totals 15 residues. Per the germline V gene, CDR1 is SGHRS and CDR2 is YFSETQ. V lost 5 bases and J lost 2; bases outside the gene matches: 7. In nucleotides, the CDR3 is TGCGCCAGCAGGACCGGACTAGCGGTTACCTACGAGCAGTACTTC. As protein: CASRTGLAVTYEQYF.

The chain uses TRBV9 and TRBJ2-5; 8 positions match TRBD2. CDR1 is SGDLS, CDR2 YYNGEE, per germline. The CDR3 sequence is 14 residues long. J was trimmed by 3 bases and V by 4 bases; bases with no gene match: 5. The CDR3 bases are TGTGCCAGCAGCCGAGCGGGGGCGAAAGAGACCCAGTACTTC. Its protein is CASSRAGAKETQYF.

The rearrangement uses TRBV9 and TRBJ1-4; D gene unclear. The CDR3 runs to 14 residues. V shed 0 bases and J shed 8 bases, with 11 bases lying between them. Germline V gene lookup returns CDR1 SGDLS and CDR2 YYNGEE. CDR3 protein: CASSVAGRSEKLFF. The CDR3 nucleotides are TGTGCCAGCAGCGTAGCCGGACGAAGCGAAAAACTGTTTTTT.

This chain uses TRBV18 with TRBJ2-5; 10 positions agree with TRBD1. The V segment lost 3 bases and the J segment 2 bases; nucleotides outside the gene matches: 3. This CDR3 is 15 amino acids long. Germline CDR1 KGHSH, CDR2 LQKENI. DNA for the CDR3: TGTGCCAGCTCACCCCGGGACAGGGGTCAAGAGACCCAGTACTTC. It translates to CASSPRDRGQETQYF.

The V gene is TRBV27, the J gene TRBJ2-1; TRBD2 aligns across 9 bases. This CDR3 contains 16 residues. The V and J ends lost 3 bases and 2 bases, in that order; junction bases with no gene match: 5. Germline CDR1 is MNHEY and CDR2 is SMNVEV (reference sequence). The CDR3 sequence: CASSLTSGLAYNEQFF. As DNA, the CDR3 is TGTGCCAGCAGTTTGACTAGCGGCCTGGCCTACAATGAGCAGTTCTTC.

V is TRBV4-1 and J is TRBJ1-2, with TRBD1 as a possible D gene (5 bases). V lost 3 bases, J lost 6 bases, and 20 bases lay in between. This CDR3 is built from 16 residues. CDR1 and CDR2 (germline): MGHRA, YSYEKL. The CDR3 coding sequence is TGCGCCAGCAGCCAGGCCCTGCGGGGCCTGGGAGATGGCTACACCTTC. The encoded protein is CASSQALRGLGDGYTF.

The rearrangement uses TRBV7-2 and TRBJ2-3; 7 nucleotides match TRBD1. Germline CDR1 is SGHTA and CDR2 is FQGNSA. The CDR3 spans 15 residues. J was trimmed by 2 bases and V by 6 bases; bases with no gene match: 8. The CDR3: CASSAPGQTTDTQYF. DNA for the CDR3: TGTGCCAGCAGTGCACCGGGACAGACCACAGATACGCAGTATTTT. The entire variable domain, with the rest obtained from reference TRBV7-2 and TRBJ2-3, is as follows: GAGVSQSPSNKVTEKGKDVELRCDPISGHTALYWYRQSLGQGLEFLIYFQGNSAPDKSGLPSDRFSAERTGGSVSTLTIQRTQQEDSAVYLCASSAPGQTTDTQYFGPGTRLTVL.

The chain combines TRBV11-2 with TRBJ2-7, with D perhaps TRBD1 or TRBD2 (6 bases each). Germline CDR1 SGHAT, CDR2 FQNNGV. V was shortened by 2 bases and J by 5 bases, with 16 bases between the two germline ends. The CDR3 sequence is 15 residues long. The CDR3 loop is CASSLYGGRGDEQYF. CDR3 nucleotides: TGTGCCAGCAGCTTATATGGGGGGCGTGGAGACGAGCAGTACTTC.